Listed below are T cell receptor beta chains from one sample, sequenced in a study of OX40 agonist ivuxolimab in advanced cancers. The data were produced by immunoSEQ multiplex PCR, yet TCRdb's version contains in-frame clones alone and is incomplete. This table has about 54,000 clones, approximately 90% appearing once. This specimen consisted of CD4+ or CD8+ T cells sorted from blood, obtained in a trial of the OX40 agonist ivuxolimab. The receptors were gathered from an adult with an advanced solid tumor such as melanoma, head and neck, liver or kidney cancer. CDR3s include the opening cysteine and the closing phenylalanine or tryptophan. D genes are given only for firm matches. For some rows the clone size is stated as once, few or many, or as a class when expanded; others skip it.

V gene	D gene	J gene	clone size	CDR3 DNA	CDR3 protein
TRBV29-1	.	TRBJ2-2	once	TGCAGCGTTGATCTGGGGGCCGGCACCGGGGAGCTGTTTTTT	CSVDLGAGTGELFF
TRBV30	.	TRBJ2-7	.	TGTGCCTGGAAGGCGCTGGACTCCTACGAGCAGTACTTC	CAWKALDSYEQYF
TRBV19	.	TRBJ2-2	.	TGTGCCAGTACAGGACAGCTCACCGGGGAGCTGTTTTTT	CASTGQLTGELFF
TRBV7-6	.	TRBJ2-7	.	TGTGCCAGCAGCTTAGCAGGGGATGGCTCCTACGAGCAGTACTTC	CASSLAGDGSYEQYF
TRBV18	.	TRBJ2-7	.	TGTGCCAGCTCACAAAGGGACGCCTACGAGCAGTACTTC	CASSQRDAYEQYF
TRBV30	.	TRBJ1-1	.	TGTGCCTACCGAGGGTTCACCACTGAAGCTTTCTTT	CAYRGFTTEAFF
TRBV13	.	TRBJ1-2	.	TGTGCCAGCAGGCTGAGGGTAGGCTATGGCTACACCTTC	CASRLRVGYGYTF
TRBV30	.	TRBJ1-2	.	TGTGCCTGGAATGTACTTTCCCTTACTAACTATGGCTACACCTTC	CAWNVLSLTNYGYTF
TRBV10-3	.	TRBJ2-2	.	TGTGCCATCAGTGATGACAGGAACACCGGGGAGCTGTTTTTT	CAISDDRNTGELFF
TRBV7-9	.	TRBJ2-6	.	TGTGCCAGAACCAAGGAACCTGCAGGGACTGGGGCCAACGTCCTGACTTTC	CARTKEPAGTGANVLTF
TRBV27	TRBD2	TRBJ2-3	.	TGTGCCAGCAGTTTACTCGCCGCGGGAGGTGATACGCAGTATTTT	CASSLLAAGGDTQYF
TRBV4-3	TRBD1	TRBJ2-7	once	TGCGCCAGCAGCCAAGATCACAGGGGCTACGAGCAGTACTTC	CASSQDHRGYEQYF
TRBV19	TRBD2	TRBJ2-3	once	TGTGCCAGTAGTAAAGGACTAGCGGGAGCCGATACGCAGTATTTT	CASSKGLAGADTQYF
TRBV9	.	TRBJ2-3	.	TGTGCCAGCAGCTTCTGGTGGGGCAGGGCCACAGATACGCAGTATTTT	CASSFWWGRATDTQYF
TRBV15	TRBD1	TRBJ1-2	.	TGTGCCACCAGCAGAGAGGCGGGGACAGAAAACAACTATGGCTACACCTTC	CATSREAGTENNYGYTF
TRBV27	.	TRBJ2-3	.	TGTGCCAGCAGTTTACAGTGGCAGGGACCCCCAGATACGCAGTATTTT	CASSLQWQGPPDTQYF
TRBV2	TRBD2	TRBJ2-7	.	TGTGCCAGCATCGGGACTAGCGGAACCTACGAGCAGTACTTC	CASIGTSGTYEQYF
TRBV7-9	.	TRBJ2-1	.	TGTGCCAGCAATGAGCAGTTCTTC	CASNEQFF
TRBV6-5	.	TRBJ2-1	.	TGTGCCAGCAGCCCCTTCTCGGACAATGAGCAGTTCTTC	CASSPFSDNEQFF
TRBV7-2	.	TRBJ1-1	.	TGTGCCAGCAGCTTCCCATTTGAGGGCACTGAAGCTTTCTTT	CASSFPFEGTEAFF
TRBV18	.	TRBJ1-5	.	TGTGCCAGCTCACCAATTGGGGGTGAAGAGTCCAATCAGCCCCAGCATTTT	CASSPIGGEESNQPQHF
TRBV7-9	.	TRBJ2-3	once	TGTGCCAGCAGCTTTCAGGACAGTCGGTATTTT	CASSFQDSRYF
TRBV27	.	TRBJ2-7	.	TGTGCCAGCAGTTTAGTCGGGAGCTCCTACGAGCAGTACTTC	CASSLVGSSYEQYF
TRBV4-1	.	TRBJ1-1	.	TGCGCCAGCAGCCAAGCTGGGGGAAACACTGAAGCTTTCTTT	CASSQAGGNTEAFF
TRBV5-4	.	TRBJ2-2	.	TGTGCCAGCAGCTCGGGGATCCTGAACACCGGGGAGCTGTTTTTT	CASSSGILNTGELFF
TRBV9	.	TRBJ1-2	few	TGTGCCAGCAGCGCGGGGGACACTTACCTCTATGGCTACACCTTC	CASSAGDTYLYGYTF
TRBV19	.	TRBJ1-5	.	TGTGCCACCCGTTTATCGACACGGGGCAATCAGCCCCAGCATTTT	CATRLSTRGNQPQHF
TRBV27	TRBD2	TRBJ2-1	.	TGTGCCAGCAGTCTTAGCGGGGGGGGCAATGAGCAGTTCTTC	CASSLSGGGNEQFF
TRBV4-3	TRBD2	TRBJ2-1	.	TGCGCCAGCAGGGACAAGACTAGCGGGAGGACTGAGCAGTTCTTC	CASRDKTSGRTEQFF
TRBV4-3	.	TRBJ2-1	.	TGCGCCAGCAGCCAAGGGTTAAGCGTGAAGGAGCAGTTCTTC	CASSQGLSVKEQFF
TRBV10-3	.	TRBJ2-7	.	TGTGCCATCAGTGAGTCTACAGGGACCTACGAGCAGTACTTC	CAISESTGTYEQYF
TRBV14	.	TRBJ1-2	.	TGTGCCAGCAGCCAAGGGTTATATGGCTACACCTTC	CASSQGLYGYTF
TRBV4-1	TRBD2	TRBJ2-1	.	TGCGCCAGCACCCTCGGACTAGAGGCAGCCAAGTTCTTC	CASTLGLEAAKFF
TRBV7-9	.	TRBJ1-2	.	TGTGCCAGCAGGACTTTGGAAGGTCTGCATGGCTACACCTTC	CASRTLEGLHGYTF
TRBV4-2	.	TRBJ2-1	.	TGTGCCAGCAGCCACGGGACTGAGCAGTTCTTC	CASSHGTEQFF
TRBV10-3	TRBD1	TRBJ1-1	once	TGTGCCATCAGTGAGTCATCTGGGCAGGGGGTAGGCAGCACTGAAGCTTTCTTT	CAISESSGQGVGSTEAFF
TRBV9	.	TRBJ1-1	.	TGTGCCAGCAGCGTAAACCGAGAGGGAGGGAACACTGAAGCTTTCTTT	CASSVNREGGNTEAFF
TRBV4-1	.	TRBJ2-7	.	TGCGCCAGCAGCCAAGATCTCAGGGCCGAGCAGTACTTC	CASSQDLRAEQYF
TRBV5-8	.	TRBJ2-5	.	TGTGCCAGCAGCTCCAACAACGAAGAGACCCAGTACTTC	CASSSNNEETQYF
TRBV7-9	TRBD1	TRBJ1-5	.	TGTGCCAGCAGCCCTATCGGACAGGGAAGCAATCAGCCCCAGCATTTT	CASSPIGQGSNQPQHF
TRBV7-9	TRBD1	TRBJ1-1	.	TGTGCCAGCAGCTCCATTGGGACAGGGGACGCGAACACTGAAGCTTTCTTT	CASSSIGTGDANTEAFF
TRBV28	.	TRBJ2-3	.	TGTGCCAGCAGTCAATGGACAGACGCAGATACGCAGTATTTT	CASSQWTDADTQYF
TRBV6-5	TRBD1	TRBJ2-1	.	TGTGCCAGCAGTTACACCGGGACAGGCTACAATGAGCAGTTCTTC	CASSYTGTGYNEQFF
TRBV7-9	.	TRBJ1-6	.	TGTGCCAGCAGCCCGCGACCGGATTATAATTCACCCCTCCACTTT	CASSPRPDYNSPLHF
TRBV19	TRBD2	TRBJ2-1	.	TGTGCCAGTAGTATAGTGGGGGGGACTTCAAACAATGAGCAGTTCTTC	CASSIVGGTSNNEQFF
TRBV7-9	.	TRBJ2-2	.	TGTGCCAGCAGCTCCAGACAGAACACCGGGGAGCTGTTTTTT	CASSSRQNTGELFF